The 13 T cell receptor beta chains reported below all come from one sample, sequenced in a study of cytomegalovirus exposure and HLA in healthy donors. Profiled with immunoSEQ multiplex PCR; TCRdb holds only in-frame clones, not every one. The table has under 200,000 clones, about nine tenths seen once. The sample comprised PBMCs. The receptors here all came from a man aged 18 to 29 in good health and CMV-seropositive.

The chain uses TRBV19 and TRBJ1-5; 9 bases agree with TRBD1. Unmatched junction bases numbered 4, after V lost 8 bases and J lost 5 bases. Germline V gene data show CDR1 as LNHDA and CDR2 as SQIVND (reference sequence). The CDR3 runs 13 residues. CDR3 residues: CASGTGRDQPQHF. The CDR3 region has the DNA TGTGCCAGTGGGACAGGGAGGGATCAGCCCCAGCATTTT.

A few counts support this clone. The rearrangement uses TRBV27 and TRBJ1-1, with 9 bases matching TRBD1. There are 16 residues in the CDR3. Germline CDR1 MNHEY, CDR2 SMNVEV (reference sequence). J gave up 0 bases and V 2 bases, and 4 bases lay outside the gene matches. As DNA, the CDR3 is TGTGCCAGCAGTTTAAGGACAGGGGTTATGAACACTGAAGCTTTCTTT. Its translation: CASSLRTGVMNTEAFF.

This clone was observed a handful of times. The chain couples TRBV19 to TRBJ1-5, with 9 nucleotides matching TRBD1. This CDR3 is built from 15 residues. J lost 7 bases, V lost 5 bases, and 9 bases had no gene match. From germline, CDR1 is LNHDA and CDR2 SQIVND (reference sequence). CDR3 loop: CASSYGTGNHQPQHF. In DNA form, the CDR3 reads TGTGCCAGTAGTTACGGGACAGGGAATCACCAGCCCCAGCATTTT.

The chain couples TRBV5-1 to TRBJ1-1; no clear D. Germline CDR1 and CDR2: SGHRS and YFSETQ. This CDR3 has 13 amino acids. V was trimmed by 3 bases and J by 3 bases, leaving 9 bases between them. The CDR3 nucleotides read TGCGCCAGCAGCTATGCTCGGGACACTGAAGCTTTCTTT. Translated: CASSYARDTEAFF.

The CDR3 region has the DNA TGTGCCAGCAGCCCGGGACAGGGGAGCTATGGCTACACCTTC. Amino acid sequence: CASSPGQGSYGYTF. The V and J genes are TRBV9 and TRBJ1-2; TRBD1 matches 10 bases. V shed 4 bases and J 4 bases; nucleotides not matched to a gene: 4. The CDR3 is made up of 14 amino acids. Per the germline V gene, CDR1 is SGDLS and CDR2 is YYNGEE.

This clone was picked up a small number of times. Here the CDR3 DNA reads TGTGCCAGCAGACGAGGGGGTGGGGTCCACGAGCAGTACTTC. It translates to CASRRGGGVHEQYF. The rearrangement links TRBV27 to TRBJ2-7, with D possibly matching TRBD1 (6 bases). Germline V gene sequence: CDR1 MNHEY, CDR2 SMNVEV (reference sequence). The CDR3 contains 14 residues. With 6 bases removed from V and 5 bases from J, the gap between germline ends came to 17 bases.

The chain recombines TRBV4-1 with TRBJ1-5, with 7 positions matching TRBD1. J gave up 4 bases and V 6 bases, and 12 bases lay outside the gene matches. The V gene's germline CDR1 is MGHRA and CDR2 YSYEKL. The CDR3 sequence is 16 residues long. The CDR3 DNA is TGCGCCAGCAGACTTCGGGACAGCGACTTTAATCAGCCCCAGCATTTT. Amino acids: CASRLRDSDFNQPQHF.

The chain links TRBV5-6 to TRBJ1-5; the match to TRBD1 covers 7 bases. CDR1 and CDR2 from the germline V gene are SGHDT and YYEEEE. The CDR3 is 16 residues long. V trimming: 4 bases; J trimming: 2 bases; junction bases outside the gene matches: 9. The CDR3 DNA reads TGTGCCAGCAGCAACTACAGGGGAGACGGCAATCAGCCCCAGCATTTT. Its protein product is CASSNYRGDGNQPQHF.

This rearrangement joins TRBV30 to TRBJ1-4; D unclear. V was shortened by 3 bases and J by 0 bases, with 17 bases between the two germline ends. Germline V gene lookup returns CDR1 GTSNPN and CDR2 SVGIG (reference sequence). This CDR3 spans 17 amino acids. CDR3 DNA sequence: TGTGCCTGGAGCCAGGAGGAACGGAGAGCAACTAATGAAAAACTGTTTTTT. Translating it yields CAWSQEERRATNEKLFF.

This rearrangement joins TRBV9 to TRBJ2-3; TRBD2 agrees at 8 bases. CDR1 is SGDLS, CDR2 YYNGEE, per germline. The CDR3 covers 16 residues. The J segment lost 4 bases and the V segment lost 5 bases, leaving 12 bases of the junction unmatched. The CDR3 region is CASSGSGSGISDTQYF. The CDR3 nucleotides read TGTGCCAGCAGTGGGTCGGGTAGCGGGATATCAGATACGCAGTATTTT. Complete variable domain (other parts from reference TRBV9 and TRBJ2-3): DSGVTQTPKHLITATGQRVTLRCSPRSGDLSVYWYQQSLDQGLQFLIQYYNGEERAKGNILERFSAQQFPDLHSELNLSSLELGDSALYFCASSGSGSGISDTQYFGPGTRLTVL.

This chain's CDR3 is CASSYADYEQYF. CDR3 sequence (DNA): TGTGCCAGCAGTTACGCGGACTACGAGCAGTACTTC. The V gene is TRBV28, the J gene TRBJ2-7; no definite D call. The CDR3 spans 12 residues. V was clipped by 4 bases and J by 3 bases, with 7 bases between them. Germline CDR1 is MDHEN and CDR2 is SYDVKM.

The chain links TRBV15 to TRBJ2-5; tentatively, D is TRBD1 (7 bases). Trimming stripped 3 bases from V and 5 bases from J, with 22 bases between. This CDR3 is 17 amino acids long. From germline, CDR1 is LNHNV and CDR2 YYDKDF (reference sequence). CDR3 sequence reads: CATSREGTAILRETQYF. CDR3 bases: TGTGCCACCAGCAGGGAGGGGACAGCCATCCTGAGGGAGACCCAGTACTTC.

The genes are TRBV2 and TRBJ2-7; TRBD2 matches at 12 bases. CDR3 length: 15 residues. Per germline, CDR1 SNHLY and CDR2 FYNNEI. The ends lost 5 bases at V and 2 bases at J; junction bases unmatched: 4. The CDR3 here is CASSNGLAGPYEQYF. For the CDR3, the DNA is TGTGCCAGCAGTAATGGACTAGCGGGACCCTACGAGCAGTACTTC. Looking up the rest from reference TRBV2 and TRBJ2-7 gives the full variable domain: EPEVTQTPSHQVTQMGQEVILRCVPISNHLYFYWYRQILGQKVEFLVSFYNNEISEKSEIFDDQFSVERPDGSNFTLKIRSTKLEDSAMYFCASSNGLAGPYEQYFGPGTRLTVT.